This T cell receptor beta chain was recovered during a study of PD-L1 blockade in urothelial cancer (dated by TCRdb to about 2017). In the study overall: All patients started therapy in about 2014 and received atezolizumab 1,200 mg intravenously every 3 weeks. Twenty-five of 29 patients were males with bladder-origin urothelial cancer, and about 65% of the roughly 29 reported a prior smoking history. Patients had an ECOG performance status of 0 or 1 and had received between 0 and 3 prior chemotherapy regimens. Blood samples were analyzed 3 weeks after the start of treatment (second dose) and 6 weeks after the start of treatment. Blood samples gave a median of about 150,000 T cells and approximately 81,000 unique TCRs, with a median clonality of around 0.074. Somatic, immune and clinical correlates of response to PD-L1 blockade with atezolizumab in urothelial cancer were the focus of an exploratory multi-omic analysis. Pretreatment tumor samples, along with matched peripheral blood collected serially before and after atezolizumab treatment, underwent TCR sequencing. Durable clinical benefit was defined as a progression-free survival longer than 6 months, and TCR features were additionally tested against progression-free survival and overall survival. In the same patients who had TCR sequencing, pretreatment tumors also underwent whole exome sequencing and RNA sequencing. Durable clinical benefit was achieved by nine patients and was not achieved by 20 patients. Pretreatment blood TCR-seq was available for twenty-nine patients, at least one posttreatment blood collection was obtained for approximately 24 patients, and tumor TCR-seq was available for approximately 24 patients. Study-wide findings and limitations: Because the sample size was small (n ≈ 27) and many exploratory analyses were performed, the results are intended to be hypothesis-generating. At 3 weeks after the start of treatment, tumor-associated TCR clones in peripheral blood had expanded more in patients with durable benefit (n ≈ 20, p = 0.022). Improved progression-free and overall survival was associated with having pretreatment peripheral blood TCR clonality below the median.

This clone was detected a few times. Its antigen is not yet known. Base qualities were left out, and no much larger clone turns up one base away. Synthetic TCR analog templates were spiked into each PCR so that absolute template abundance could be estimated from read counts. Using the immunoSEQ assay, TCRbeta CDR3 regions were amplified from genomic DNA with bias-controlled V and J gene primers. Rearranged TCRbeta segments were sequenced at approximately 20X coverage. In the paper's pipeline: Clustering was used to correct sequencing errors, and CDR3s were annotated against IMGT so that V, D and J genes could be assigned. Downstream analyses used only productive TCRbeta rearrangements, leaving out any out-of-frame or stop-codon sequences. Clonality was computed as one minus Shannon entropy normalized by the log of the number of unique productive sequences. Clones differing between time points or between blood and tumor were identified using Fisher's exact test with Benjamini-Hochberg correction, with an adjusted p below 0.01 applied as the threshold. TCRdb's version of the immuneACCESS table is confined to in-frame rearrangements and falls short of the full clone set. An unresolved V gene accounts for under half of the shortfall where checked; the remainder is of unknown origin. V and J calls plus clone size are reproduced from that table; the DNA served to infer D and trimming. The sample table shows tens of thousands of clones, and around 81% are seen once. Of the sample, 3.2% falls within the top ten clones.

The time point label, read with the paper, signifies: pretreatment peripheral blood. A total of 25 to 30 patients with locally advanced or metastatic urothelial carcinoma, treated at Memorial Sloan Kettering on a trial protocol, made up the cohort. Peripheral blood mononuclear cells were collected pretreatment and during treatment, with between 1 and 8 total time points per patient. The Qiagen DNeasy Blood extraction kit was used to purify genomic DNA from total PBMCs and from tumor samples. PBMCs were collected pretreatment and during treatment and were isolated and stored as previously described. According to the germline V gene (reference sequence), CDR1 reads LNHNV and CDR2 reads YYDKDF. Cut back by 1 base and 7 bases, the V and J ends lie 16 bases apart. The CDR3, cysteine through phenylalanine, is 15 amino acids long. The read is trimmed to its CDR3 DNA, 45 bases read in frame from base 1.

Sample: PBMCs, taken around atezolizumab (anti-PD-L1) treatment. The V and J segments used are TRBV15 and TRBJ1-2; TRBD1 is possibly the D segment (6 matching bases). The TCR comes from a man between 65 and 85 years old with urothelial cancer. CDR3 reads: CATSRAPQGDAGYTF. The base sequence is TGTGCCACCAGCAGAGCCCCACAGGGAGATGCTGGCTACACCTTC.